This is a list of T cell receptor beta chains from one sample in a study of blood T cell repertoires in COVID-19. Clones were sequenced by immunoSEQ multiplex PCR, and TCRdb holds only the in-frame ones, with some missing. The data hold 90,000 to 120,000 clones, with 80% to 90% observed a single time. Sequencing was carried out using PBMCs or T cells enriched from blood (not recorded which). The receptors stem from a woman aged 45 to 65 who had recovered from COVID-19. Each CDR3 is given with its conserved first and last residue. A D gene is named only where the DNA matches it firmly. Size is stated for part of the rows, as once, few or many counts, or as a class when the clone is expanded.

J gene | V gene | clone size | D gene | CDR3 protein | CDR3 DNA
TRBJ1-6 | TRBV5-6 | - | - | CASSFEGMNSPLHF | TGTGCCAGCAGCTTTGAGGGAATGAATTCACCCCTCCACTTT
TRBJ2-1 | TRBV21-1 | - | - | CASSKSVERSGSSYNEQFF | TGTGCCAGCAGCAAATCAGTAGAGCGTAGCGGGAGCTCCTACAATGAGCAGTTCTTC
TRBJ1-3 | TRBV3-1/TRBV3-2 | - | - | CASSQNSWDTSGNTIYF | TGTGCCAGCAGCCAAAACAGCTGGGACACCTCTGGAAACACCATATATTTT
TRBJ2-7 | TRBV18 | - | - | CASSPRVFSYEQYF | TGTGCCAGCTCTCCCAGGGTATTTTCCTACGAGCAGTACTTC
TRBJ1-2 | TRBV12-3/TRBV12-4 | - | - | CASSWGEKYGYTF | TGTGCCAGCAGTTGGGGGGAAAAATATGGCTACACCTTC
TRBJ1-6 | TRBV2 | - | TRBD1 | CASSLDRGRSPLHF | TGTGCCAGCAGTCTGGACAGGGGGCGGTCACCCCTCCACTTT
TRBJ2-2 | TRBV5-8 | - | - | CASSLFRAANTGELFF | TGTGCCAGCAGCTTGTTTCGAGCGGCGAACACCGGGGAGCTGTTTTTT
TRBJ2-3 | TRBV12-3/TRBV12-4 | - | - | CASSLTDTQYF | TGTGCCAGCAGTCTGACAGATACGCAGTATTTT
TRBJ1-1 | TRBV20-1 | once | - | CSASAGATTEAFF | TGCAGTGCTAGTGCAGGGGCGACCACTGAAGCTTTCTTT
TRBJ2-7 | TRBV28 | - | - | CASRATGKISYEQYF | TGTGCCAGCAGGGCGACAGGAAAAATCTCCTACGAGCAGTACTTC
TRBJ1-2 | TRBV13 | - | - | CASSHEGYYGYTF | TGTGCCAGCAGCCATGAGGGATACTATGGCTACACCTTC
TRBJ1-6 | TRBV7-8 | - | - | CASSLEVSGLPYNSPLHF | TGTGCCAGCAGCTTAGAGGTTTCAGGGCTTCCATATAATTCACCCCTCCACTTT
TRBJ1-6 | TRBV27 | few | - | CASSLSRQGNSPLHF | TGTGCCAGCAGTTTATCGCGGCAGGGAAATTCACCCCTCCACTTT
TRBJ1-2 | TRBV5-1 | - | - | CASSLASEHTNYGYTF | TGCGCCAGCAGCTTGGCCTCAGAACACACTAACTATGGCTACACCTTC
TRBJ1-1 | TRBV6-5 | - | TRBD1 | CASSPSRQGRTEAFF | TGTGCCAGCAGTCCCTCCCGACAGGGAAGGACTGAAGCTTTCTTT
TRBJ2-1 | TRBV3-1/TRBV3-2 | - | TRBD2 | CASSQGTSGGYNEQFF | TGTGCCAGCAGCCAAGGGACTAGCGGGGGTTACAATGAGCAGTTCTTC
TRBJ2-7 | TRBV28 | - | - | CASRAQGQGYEQYF | TGTGCCAGCAGGGCACAGGGTCAGGGCTACGAGCAGTACTTC
TRBJ2-3 | TRBV11-3 | - | TRBD2 | CASSLTSGARDTQYF | TGTGCCAGCAGCTTAACTAGCGGGGCCCGAGATACGCAGTATTTT
TRBJ2-4 | TRBV6-5 | - | TRBD1 | CASSYLQGYKNIQYF | TGTGCCAGCAGTTACCTACAGGGGTACAAAAACATTCAGTACTTC
TRBJ1-4 | TRBV28 | - | - | CASRGGIREATNEKLFF | TGTGCCAGCAGGGGGGGGATTCGGGAGGCGACTAATGAAAAACTGTTTTTT
TRBJ1-2 | TRBV6-4 | - | - | CASSDPNGYGYTF | TGTGCCAGCAGTGACCCGAACGGGTATGGCTACACCTTC
TRBJ1-1 | TRBV12-3/TRBV12-4 | few | - | CASSPLPRAEAFF | TGTGCCAGCAGTCCGCTCCCCAGGGCTGAAGCTTTCTTT
TRBJ1-4 | TRBV7-9 | - | TRBD1 | CASSSDRGGEKLFF | TGTGCCAGCAGCTCTGACAGGGGCGGTGAAAAACTGTTTTTT
TRBJ2-7 | TRBV10-1 | - | - | CASSDTNSYEQYF | TGCGCCAGCAGTGATACTAACTCCTACGAGCAGTACTTC
TRBJ2-3 | TRBV6-4 | - | TRBD2 | CASKGTSGDTDTQYF | TGTGCCAGTAAAGGGACTAGCGGGGACACAGATACGCAGTATTTT
TRBJ1-2 | TRBV19 | - | - | CASSPRTDRGYGYTF | TGTGCCAGTAGTCCTCGAACAGATCGAGGGTATGGCTACACCTTC
TRBJ2-6 | TRBV24-1 | - | - | CATSRDSPSGANVLTF | TGTGCCACCTCCCGCGACAGCCCCTCTGGGGCCAACGTCCTGACTTTC
TRBJ1-2 | TRBV24-1 | - | - | CATSGGFGGYTF | TGTGCCACCAGTGGAGGATTCGGGGGCTACACCTTC
TRBJ2-1 | TRBV9 | - | - | CASSVDSMDNEQFF | TGTGCCAGCAGCGTAGATAGCATGGACAATGAGCAGTTCTTC
TRBJ2-3 | TRBV2 | - | - | CASSASRGETDTQYF | TGTGCCAGCAGTGCCTCGCGGGGCGAGACAGATACGCAGTATTTT
TRBJ1-1 | TRBV20-1 | - | - | CSARDVEEAFF | TGCAGTGCTAGAGATGTAGAGGAGGCTTTCTTT
TRBJ2-2 | TRBV5-5 | - | - | CASLQGRTDTGELFF | TGTGCCAGCTTACAGGGACGGACCGACACCGGGGAGCTGTTTTTT
TRBJ1-6 | TRBV5-1 | few | - | CASSLEWGGNSPLHF | TGCGCCAGCAGCTTGGAATGGGGAGGTAATTCACCCCTCCACTTT
TRBJ1-2 | TRBV5-1 | once | TRBD1 | CASRGQGNGYTF | TGCGCCAGCAGAGGACAGGGTAATGGCTACACCTTC
TRBJ1-6 | TRBV6-5 | - | - | CASSYTSSYNSPLHF | TGTGCCAGCAGTTATACGAGCTCCTATAATTCACCCCTCCACTTT
TRBJ2-5 | TRBV28 | once | - | CASSLTVGGQETQYF | TGTGCCAGCAGTTTAACGGTGGGGGGTCAAGAGACCCAGTACTTC
TRBJ1-5 | TRBV5-1 | few | - | CASSWDGTPHQPQHF | TGCGCCAGCAGCTGGGACGGGACTCCTCATCAGCCCCAGCATTTT
TRBJ1-2 | TRBV29-1 | few | - | CSVEVDSLYGYTF | TGCAGCGTTGAAGTAGACAGCCTCTATGGCTACACCTTC
TRBJ2-7 | TRBV29-1 | few | TRBD2 | CSVSGGFSYEQYF | TGCAGCGTCAGCGGGGGGTTCTCCTACGAGCAGTACTTC
TRBJ1-2 | TRBV6-5 | - | TRBD1 | CASRSVGQGHYGYTF | TGTGCCAGCAGGTCAGTTGGACAGGGGCACTATGGCTACACCTTC
TRBJ2-5 | TRBV18 | - | TRBD2 | CASSPGLQETQYF | TGTGCCAGCTCACCGGGACTACAAGAGACCCAGTACTTC
TRBJ2-7 | TRBV19 | once | TRBD2 | CATSSVGGSSYEQYF | TGTGCCACCTCCTCCGTGGGGGGGAGTTCCTACGAGCAGTACTTC
TRBJ1-1 | TRBV29-1 | - | TRBD1 | CSVSGQGGGTEAFF | TGCAGCGTTTCCGGACAGGGCGGGGGCACTGAAGCTTTCTTT
TRBJ2-1 | TRBV7-9 | once | - | CASTSGVYNEQFF | TGTGCCAGCACTTCGGGGGTGTACAATGAGCAGTTCTTC
TRBJ2-1 | TRBV30 | - | TRBD2 | CAWSVLGGGFPNNEQFF | TGTGCCTGGAGTGTCTTGGGGGGAGGGTTCCCGAACAATGAGCAGTTCTTC
TRBJ1-5 | TRBV2 | - | - | CASSEWGRNQPQHF | TGTGCCAGCAGTGAATGGGGGAGGAATCAGCCCCAGCATTTT
TRBJ1-1 | TRBV5-1 | - | - | CASTVGDFLGAEAFF | TGCGCCAGCACGGTCGGGGACTTCCTCGGCGCTGAAGCTTTCTTT
TRBJ1-3 | TRBV18 | - | - | CASSPHREWGNTIYF | TGTGCCAGCTCACCACATAGGGAGTGGGGAAACACCATATATTTT
TRBJ1-4 | TRBV21-1 | - | - | CASSKHTAITNEKLFF | TGTGCCAGCAGCAAACATACAGCAATCACTAATGAAAAACTGTTTTTT
TRBJ1-3 | TRBV5-4 | - | - | CASSQRTAGNTIYF | TGTGCCAGCAGCCAACGGACAGCTGGAAACACCATATATTTT
TRBJ1-2 | TRBV2 | - | - | CASSEGQDYGYTF | TGTGCCAGCAGTGAAGGGCAGGATTATGGCTACACCTTC
TRBJ1-6 | TRBV19 | few | TRBD1 | CASSIEQGAANSPLHF | TGTGCCAGTAGTATAGAACAGGGGGCCGCGAATTCACCCCTCCACTTT
TRBJ1-1 | TRBV2 | - | - | CASSYRGYDTEAFF | TGTGCCAGCAGTTATAGGGGTTATGACACTGAAGCTTTCTTT
TRBJ1-1 | TRBV6-5 | - | TRBD1 | CASRVGQAKNTEAFF | TGTGCCAGCAGAGTGGGACAGGCGAAGAACACTGAAGCTTTCTTT
TRBJ2-1 | TRBV7-3 | - | TRBD2 | CASSSAGTSYNEQFF | TGTGCCAGCAGCTCAGCCGGGACTAGCTACAATGAGCAGTTCTTC